The 27 T cell receptor beta chains reported below all come from one sample, sequenced in a study of OX40 agonist ivuxolimab in advanced cancers. The method was immunoSEQ multiplex PCR; TCRdb's version includes in-frame clones alone and lacks a portion of them. Of roughly 81,000 clones listed, roughly 91% are singletons. The sample was CD4+ or CD8+ T cells sorted from blood, taken in a trial of the OX40 agonist ivuxolimab. The origin of the receptors is an adult with an advanced solid tumor such as melanoma, head and neck, liver or kidney cancer.

The CDR3 protein is CASRTTWGGGNEQYF. CDR3 DNA: TGTGCCAGTAGAACCACGTGGGGGGGCGGCAACGAGCAGTACTTC. V is TRBV19 and J is TRBJ2-7, with D perhaps matching TRBD2 (7 bases). Germline V lookup: CDR1 LNHDA, CDR2 SQIVND (reference sequence). This CDR3 spans 15 amino acids. V was clipped by 6 bases and J by 5 bases, with 20 bases between them.

The J gene is TRBJ2-7, the V gene TRBV6-1; D tentatively reads TRBD1 or TRBD2 (5 bases each). The V and J ends lost 7 bases and 0 bases respectively, with 16 bases between them. Per germline, CDR1 MNHNS and CDR2 SASEGT. The CDR3 consists of 15 residues. CDR3 region: CASTRIEGPSYEQYF. The CDR3 nucleotides read TGTGCCAGCACGAGGATTGAGGGGCCCTCCTACGAGCAGTACTTC.

The rearrangement links TRBV28 to TRBJ1-5; 9 nucleotides align to TRBD1. Germline CDR1 and CDR2: MDHEN and SYDVKM. Unmatched junction bases numbered 5, after V lost 6 bases and J lost 5 bases. The CDR3 runs 14 residues. CDR3 coding DNA: TGTGCCAGCAGCTGGACAGGGGAGCATCAGCCCCAGCATTTT. Its protein is CASSWTGEHQPQHF.

V gene TRBV10-3 combines with J gene TRBJ2-7, with unresolved D. Germline CDR1 and CDR2: ENHRY and SYGVKD. This CDR3 comprises 14 residues. Trimming cost V 0 bases and J 0 bases, with 6 bases left between them. The CDR3 sequence is CAISESHSSYEQYF. Here the CDR3 DNA reads TGTGCCATCAGTGAGTCTCACAGCTCCTACGAGCAGTACTTC.

This clone was seen many times. The gene calls are TRBV4-2 and TRBJ2-3; D ambiguous. The CDR3 runs 13 residues. Trimming cost V 1 base and J 9 bases, with 11 bases left between them. The germline V gene has CDR1 LGHNA and CDR2 YNFKEQ. The CDR3 region has the DNA TGTGCCAGCAGCCAAGGATCTGCGGAAACGCAGTATTTT. Its protein product is CASSQGSAETQYF.

This sequence joins TRBV6-5 and TRBJ2-5; D may be TRBD2 (5 bases). V lost 0 bases, J lost 2 bases, and 13 bases lay in between. The CDR3 runs to 16 residues. CDR1 is MNHEY, CDR2 SVGAGI, per germline. CDR3: CASSYSFSDWQETQYF. The CDR3 DNA follows: TGTGCCAGCAGTTACTCGTTTTCGGACTGGCAAGAGACCCAGTACTTC.

The genes are TRBV9 and TRBJ2-1; D possibly matches TRBD1 or TRBD2 (5 bases each). The CDR3 contains 16 residues. V was pared by 0 bases and J by 4 bases, with 14 bases between. CDR1 and CDR2 (germline): SGDLS, YYNGEE. CDR3: CASSVEGRAGYNEQFF. CDR3 nucleotide sequence: TGTGCCAGCAGCGTAGAAGGGCGGGCAGGGTACAATGAGCAGTTCTTC.

A note on this clone: The junction differs from germline at one of its ends, possibly a read error. This sequence joins TRBV6-4 and TRBJ1-2, with a possible D match to TRBD1 (5 bases). Germline values: CDR1 MRHNA, CDR2 SNTAGT. This CDR3 has 15 residues. CDR3 region: CAGSDSIGPGGGYTF. Written as DNA, the CDR3 is TGTGCCGGCAGTGACTCGATCGGTCCTGGGGGAGGCTACACCTTC.

This clone has a single count. The rearrangement links TRBV11-2 to TRBJ1-5; D is unclear. V was clipped by 5 bases and J by 5 bases, with 10 bases between them. This CDR3 comprises 13 residues. Germline V gives CDR1 SGHAT, CDR2 FQNNGV. The CDR3: CASSPTTDQPQHF. CDR3 nucleotide sequence: TGTGCCAGCAGCCCAACAACAGATCAGCCCCAGCATTTT.

On this clone itself: Likely a read error: the CDR3 ends without its conserved phenylalanine or tryptophan. The chain joins TRBV6-5 to TRBJ1-6; D not certain. V was trimmed by 5 bases and J by 10 bases, leaving 12 bases between them. From germline, CDR1 is MNHEY and CDR2 SVGAGI. This CDR3 is 13 amino acids long. This chain's CDR3 is CASSGTLESPLHL. CDR3 sequence (DNA): TGTGCCAGCAGTGGTACCTTGGAGTCACCCCTCCACCTT.

The rearrangement links TRBV28 to TRBJ1-3, with D possibly TRBD1 on 5 matching bases. Trimming took 10 bases from V and 4 from J, leaving 11 bases between them. The CDR3 loop spans 12 amino acids. CDR1 MDHEN and CDR2 SYDVKM come from the germline V gene. CDR3 sequence reads: CATQGRGNTIYF. The CDR3 DNA follows: TGTGCCACCCAGGGAAGGGGAAACACCATATATTTT. Filled out from reference TRBV28 and TRBJ1-3, the complete variable domain reads DVKVTQSSRYLVKRTGEKVFLECVQDMDHENMFWYRQDPGLGLRLIYFSYDVKMKEKGDIPEGYSVSREKKERFSLILESASTNQTSMYLCATQGRGNTIYFGEGSWLTVV.

The genes are TRBV5-1 and TRBJ1-2, with D unclear. The germline V and J ends were trimmed by 5 bases and 8 bases, with 16 bases remaining between them. The CDR3 runs 13 residues. Per the germline V gene, CDR1 is SGHRS and CDR2 is YFSETQ. As DNA, the CDR3 is TGCGCCAGCAGGGCAGGAACGAGATGGGGCTACACCTTC. Residues: CASRAGTRWGYTF.

V gene TRBV5-1 combines with J gene TRBJ2-3; the match to TRBD1 covers 11 bases. V lost 3 bases to trimming and J lost 4 bases; unmatched junction nucleotides: 13. This CDR3 is 18 amino acids long. Germline lookup yields CDR1 SGHRS and CDR2 YFSETQ. This CDR3 is CASSSGQGAIFNPDTQYF. In DNA form, the CDR3 reads TGCGCCAGCAGCTCCGGACAGGGGGCGATTTTCAACCCAGATACGCAGTATTTT.

The chain employs TRBV29-1 and TRBJ2-7; D possibly uses TRBD1 or TRBD2 (5 bases each). The V and J ends lost 4 bases and 0 bases respectively, with 7 bases between them. This CDR3 has 12 residues. Germline values: CDR1 SQVTM, CDR2 ANQGSEA. CDR3 DNA: TGCAGCGTTGGGGACGACTCCTACGAGCAGTACTTC. Amino acid sequence: CSVGDDSYEQYF.

J is TRBJ2-1 and V is TRBV4-1; tentatively, D is TRBD1 (7 bases). Trimming took off 3 bases at V and 4 bases at J, with 19 bases between the two ends. This CDR3 region has 17 residues. Germline V CDR1 and CDR2: MGHRA, YSYEKL. In DNA, the CDR3 is TGCGCCAGCAGCCACCCCCCCCAGGGGGGCCTTTACAATGAGCAGTTCTTC. This codes for CASSHPPQGGLYNEQFF.

This chain links TRBV11-3 with TRBJ2-3, with 7 bases aligning to TRBD1. The CDR3 is 15 amino acids. In germline, CDR1 is SGHNT, CDR2 YENEEA. V gave up 4 bases and J gave up 3 bases; unmatched junction bases: 7. In DNA, the CDR3 is TGTGCCAGCAGCTCCTCCGGGACAGTAACAGATACGCAGTATTTT. Its translation: CASSSSGTVTDTQYF.

The chain is built from TRBV10-2 and TRBJ2-4; D is unclear. With 3 bases removed from V and 9 bases from J, the gap between germline ends came to 21 bases. Germline V CDR1 and CDR2: WSHSY, SAAADI. The CDR3 covers 16 residues. CDR3 nucleotide sequence: TGCGCCAGCAGTGATTCGGATTGGGCTTTCGCGGCCATTCAGTACTTC. Translated: CASSDSDWAFAAIQYF.

The genes are TRBV29-1 and TRBJ2-7; D is possibly TRBD1 or TRBD2 (6 bases each). Germline CDR1 SQVTM, CDR2 ANQGSEA. Trimming pared 7 bases from V and 3 bases from J, leaving 19 bases between. This CDR3 comprises 14 residues. CDR3 DNA: TGCAGCGGGGGGGTCGGCAGGGGTGTCTACGAGCAGTACTTC. Amino acid sequence: CSGGVGRGVYEQYF.

The J gene is TRBJ2-5, the V gene TRBV11-3; D is perhaps TRBD1 (5 bases). Germline V CDR1 and CDR2: SGHNT, YENEEA. The CDR3 length is 14 residues. Trimming stripped 5 bases from V and 2 bases from J, with 12 bases between. CDR3 DNA: TGTGCCAGCAGCGGAAGTCAGGGACAAGAGACCCAGTACTTC. Translated: CASSGSQGQETQYF.

The chain employs TRBV4-1 and TRBJ1-2, with 7 positions matching TRBD1. Germline-derived CDR1 and CDR2 are MGHRA and YSYEKL. The CDR3 is 16 residues long. After removal of 0 bases from V and 2 bases from J, the junction contained 6 bases not matched to a gene. The CDR3: CASSQDMAGGNYGYTF. CDR3 in DNA: TGCGCCAGCAGCCAAGACATGGCAGGGGGGAACTATGGCTACACCTTC.

In its sample, this clone was seen a few times. This chain links TRBV7-3 with TRBJ2-2, with 11 bases fitting TRBD1. This CDR3 is 16 amino acids long. V was pared by 1 base and J by 4 bases, with 2 bases of the junction left unmatched. Germline CDR1 reads SGHTA; CDR2 reads FQGTGA. Here the CDR3 DNA reads TGTGCCAGCAGCTTAAGAGGGACAGGGGGCACCGGGGAGCTGTTTTTT. It codes for CASSLRGTGGTGELFF.

V and J are TRBV25-1 and TRBJ1-2; D unclear. Germline V gene data show CDR1 as MGHDK and CDR2 as SYGVNS. The CDR3 totals 16 residues. Trimming pared 2 bases from V and 8 bases from J, leaving 21 bases between. CDR3 sequence (DNA): TGTGCCAGCAGTGAAACGGGCGGAGGCAGAGGAGGCGGCTACACCTTC. This gives the protein CASSETGGGRGGGYTF.

The V gene is TRBV9, the J gene TRBJ1-4, with 7 nucleotides matching TRBD1. V gave up 3 bases and J gave up 4 bases; unmatched junction bases: 9. Germline CDR1 SGDLS, CDR2 YYNGEE. The CDR3 extends over 16 amino acids. CDR3 DNA sequence: TGTGCCAGCAGCGCCCAACAGGGGATACTTAATGAAAAACTGTTTTTT. As protein: CASSAQQGILNEKLFF.

The J gene is TRBJ2-7, the V gene TRBV9, with D possibly TRBD1 on 5 matching bases. V dropped 3 bases and J dropped 0 bases, with 10 bases sitting between them. CDR1 is SGDLS, CDR2 YYNGEE, per germline. The CDR3 consists of 14 residues. Here the CDR3 reads CASSAQEYSYEQYF. CDR3 DNA sequence: TGTGCCAGCAGCGCACAGGAGTACTCCTACGAGCAGTACTTC.

Details on this clone: This specimen includes other DNA sequences encoding the same CDR3. The chain has TRBV19 and TRBJ2-7; TRBD2 is a possible D gene (6 bases). The CDR3 spans 15 residues. Germline CDR1 LNHDA, CDR2 SQIVND (reference sequence). V lost 8 bases and J lost 0, with 17 bases in between. For the CDR3, the DNA is TGTGCCAGTTCGTGGGACTCACAGACCTCCTACGAGCAGTACTTC. Protein sequence: CASSWDSQTSYEQYF.

The CDR3 spells CASTTRGGHVYTQYF. The CDR3 DNA sequence: TGTGCCAGCACGACGCGGGGGGGCCATGTCTATACGCAGTATTTT. The chain employs TRBV25-1 and TRBJ2-3; 9 bases fit TRBD2. The CDR3 contains 15 residues. The V and J ends lost 7 bases and 7 bases, in that order; junction bases with no gene match: 12. The germline V gene encodes CDR1 MGHDK and CDR2 SYGVNS. The complete variable domain, with remaining parts taken from reference TRBV25-1 and TRBJ2-3, reads EADIYQTPRYLVIGTGKKITLECSQTMGHDKMYWYQQDPGMELHLIHYSYGVNSTEKGDLSSESTVSRIRTEHFPLTLESARPSHTSQYLCASTTRGGHVYTQYFGPGTRLTVL.

The J gene is TRBJ1-3, the V gene TRBV5-1, with TRBD1 as a possible D gene (6 bases). Trimming cost V 5 bases and J 2 bases, with 14 bases left between them. Germline values: CDR1 SGHRS, CDR2 YFSETQ. The CDR3 is 15 residues long. The CDR3 sequence: CASRQNRVPGNTIYF. DNA of the CDR3: TGCGCCAGCAGGCAGAACAGGGTACCTGGAAACACCATATATTTT.